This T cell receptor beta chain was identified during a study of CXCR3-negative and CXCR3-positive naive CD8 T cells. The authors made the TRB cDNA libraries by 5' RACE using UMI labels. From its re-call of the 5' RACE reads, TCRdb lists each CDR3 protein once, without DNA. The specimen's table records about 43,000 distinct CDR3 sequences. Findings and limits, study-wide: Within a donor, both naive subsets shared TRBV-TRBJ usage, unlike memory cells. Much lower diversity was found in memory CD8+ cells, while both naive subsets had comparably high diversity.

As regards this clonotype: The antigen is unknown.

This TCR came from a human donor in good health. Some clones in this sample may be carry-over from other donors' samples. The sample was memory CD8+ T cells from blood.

CDR3 protein: CSADPGTHPNEQFF. The chain carries TRBV20-1 and TRBJ2-1; TCRdb's D gene call, TRBD2, goes unchecked for lack of DNA. The germline CDR1 and CDR2 sequences are DFQATT and SNEGSKA (reference sequence). The CDR3 is made up of 14 amino acids.